Here is one T cell receptor (beta chain) with its context. No cognate antigen has been identified for it. Base qualities are missing; no much larger clone stands one base away. The library came from PCR. The sequencer was an Illumina HiSeq 2000. TCRdb took the public reads, trimmed them with fastp at Q25, ran MiXCR for clone calling and kept in-frame beta chains. Rows with one shared CDR3 protein collapse into an entry with the most common genes and DNA. The sample yields about 25,000 distinct CDR3 sequences; about 40% were counted once. The ten largest clonotypes hold about 25% of the sample. The data were taken from a study of tumor-infiltrating lymphocytes in oesophageal squamous cell carcinoma (dated by TCRdb to between 2015 and 2016). The cysteine opens and the phenylalanine closes a CDR3 of 15 amino acids. The sequence is cut down to CDR3 DNA, 45 bases in frame from base 1. V ends up 4 bases short and J 4 bases short, with an unmatched junction base count of 3. From a lookup of the germline V gene, CDR1 and CDR2 are SGHRS and YFSETQ.

The V and J genes are TRBV5-1 and TRBJ2-2; 11 junctional bases match TRBD1. Sequencing was done on a sample of esophageal tumor tissue. The source is a male donor with esophageal squamous cell carcinoma. For the CDR3, the sequence is CASSAGTGGTGELFF. The nucleotides are TGCGCCAGCAGCGCGGGGACAGGGGGCACCGGGGAGCTGTTTTTT.